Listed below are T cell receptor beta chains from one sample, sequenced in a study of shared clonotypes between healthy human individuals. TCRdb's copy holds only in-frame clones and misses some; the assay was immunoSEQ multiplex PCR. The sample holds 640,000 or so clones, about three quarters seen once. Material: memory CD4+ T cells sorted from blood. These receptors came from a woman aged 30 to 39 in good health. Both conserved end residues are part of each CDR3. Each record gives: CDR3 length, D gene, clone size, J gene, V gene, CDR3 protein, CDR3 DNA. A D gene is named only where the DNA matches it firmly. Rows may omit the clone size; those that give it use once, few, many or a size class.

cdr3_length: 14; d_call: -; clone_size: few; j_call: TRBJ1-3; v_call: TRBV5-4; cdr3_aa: CASSSSRSRNTIYF; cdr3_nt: TGTGCCAGCAGCAGCAGTAGATCCAGAAACACCATATATTTT
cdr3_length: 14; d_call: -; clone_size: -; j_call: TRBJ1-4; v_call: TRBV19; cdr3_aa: CASTRTQTNEKLFF; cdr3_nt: TGTGCCAGTACCAGGACACAAACTAATGAAAAACTGTTTTTT
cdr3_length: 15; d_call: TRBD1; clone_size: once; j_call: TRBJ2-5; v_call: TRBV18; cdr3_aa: CASSNRDSVQETQYF; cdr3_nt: TGTGCCAGCTCAAACCGGGACAGTGTTCAAGAGACCCAGTACTTC
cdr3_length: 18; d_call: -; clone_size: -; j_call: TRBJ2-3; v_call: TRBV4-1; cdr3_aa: CASSQGVQAGARRDTQYF; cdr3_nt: TGCGCCAGCAGCCAAGGGGTTCAAGCGGGTGCTCGTAGAGATACGCAGTATTTT
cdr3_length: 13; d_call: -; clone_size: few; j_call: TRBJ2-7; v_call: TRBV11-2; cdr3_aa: CASSFRTAYEQYF; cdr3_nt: TGTGCCAGCAGCTTCAGGACAGCATACGAGCAGTACTTC
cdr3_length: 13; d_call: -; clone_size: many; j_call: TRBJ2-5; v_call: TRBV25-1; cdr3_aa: CASRAGLQETQYF; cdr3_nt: TGTGCCAGCAGGGCGGGATTACAAGAGACCCAGTACTTC
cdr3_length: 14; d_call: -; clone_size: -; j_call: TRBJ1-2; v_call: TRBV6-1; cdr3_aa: CASARPGQIYGYTF; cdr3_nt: TGTGCCAGCGCCCGGCCCGGACAAATCTATGGCTACACCTTC
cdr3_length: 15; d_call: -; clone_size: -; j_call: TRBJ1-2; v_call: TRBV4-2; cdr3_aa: CASSWGTLRLYGYTF; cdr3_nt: TGTGCCAGCAGCTGGGGGACATTGCGGCTTTATGGCTACACCTTC
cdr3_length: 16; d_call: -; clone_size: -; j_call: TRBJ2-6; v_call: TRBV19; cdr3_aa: CASSPQGSSGANVLTF; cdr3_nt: TGTGCCAGTAGCCCACAGGGAAGCTCTGGGGCCAACGTCCTGACTTTC
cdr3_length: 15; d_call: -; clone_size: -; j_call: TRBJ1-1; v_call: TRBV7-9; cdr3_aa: CASSLDEGKNTEAFF; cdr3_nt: TGTGCCAGCAGCTTAGATGAGGGGAAGAACACTGAAGCTTTCTTT
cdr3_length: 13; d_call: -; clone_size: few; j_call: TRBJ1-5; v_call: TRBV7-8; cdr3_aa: CASSPGEDQPQHF; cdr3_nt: TGTGCCAGCAGCCCAGGGGAGGATCAGCCCCAGCATTTT
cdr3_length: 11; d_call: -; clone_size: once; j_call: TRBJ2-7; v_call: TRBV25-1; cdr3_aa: CASSSGYEQYF; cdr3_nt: TGTGCCAGCAGCTCGGGGTACGAGCAGTACTTC
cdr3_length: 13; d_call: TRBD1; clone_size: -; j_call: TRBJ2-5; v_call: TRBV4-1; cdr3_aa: CASSQGRGETQYF; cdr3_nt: TGCGCCAGCTCACAGGGGAGAGGAGAGACCCAGTACTTC
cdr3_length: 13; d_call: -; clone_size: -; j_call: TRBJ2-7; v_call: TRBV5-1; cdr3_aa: CASSLYRQYEQYF; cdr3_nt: TGCGCCAGCAGCTTATATAGACAGTACGAGCAGTACTTC
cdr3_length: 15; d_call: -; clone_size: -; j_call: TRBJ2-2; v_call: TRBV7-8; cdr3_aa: CASSLRTENTGELFF; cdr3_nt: TGTGCCAGCAGCCTGAGGACGGAGAACACCGGGGAGCTGTTTTTT
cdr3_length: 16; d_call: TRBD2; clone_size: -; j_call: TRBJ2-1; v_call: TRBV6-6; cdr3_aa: CASSTSGRALVGEQFF; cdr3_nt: TGTGCCAGCAGTACAAGCGGGAGAGCCCTAGTAGGTGAGCAGTTCTTC
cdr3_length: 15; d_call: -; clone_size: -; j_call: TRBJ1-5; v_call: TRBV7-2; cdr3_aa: CASSPREGLGQPQHF; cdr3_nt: TGTGCCAGCAGCCCTCGGGAGGGGCTAGGACAGCCCCAGCATTTT
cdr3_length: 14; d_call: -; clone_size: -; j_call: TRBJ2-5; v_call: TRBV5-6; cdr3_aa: CASSLDQRGETQYF; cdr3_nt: TGTGCCAGCAGCTTGGATCAGCGTGGAGAGACCCAGTACTTC
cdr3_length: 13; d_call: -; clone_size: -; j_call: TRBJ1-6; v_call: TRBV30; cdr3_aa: CAQGSSYNSPLHF; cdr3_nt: TGTGCCCAGGGAAGCTCCTATAATTCACCCCTCCACTTT
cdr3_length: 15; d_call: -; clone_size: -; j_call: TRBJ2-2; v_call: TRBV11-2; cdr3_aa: CASSSYTGEVGELFF; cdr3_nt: TGTGCCAGCAGCTCATATACAGGGGAGGTCGGGGAGCTGTTTTTT
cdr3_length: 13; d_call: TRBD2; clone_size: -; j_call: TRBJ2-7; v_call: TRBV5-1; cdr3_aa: CASGEGSSYEQYF; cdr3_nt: TGCGCCAGCGGGGAGGGCAGCTCCTACGAGCAGTACTTC
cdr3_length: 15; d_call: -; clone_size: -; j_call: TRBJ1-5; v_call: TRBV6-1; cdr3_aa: CASSEEGLSNQPQHF; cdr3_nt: TGTGCCAGCAGTGAAGAGGGGTTGAGCAATCAGCCCCAGCATTTT
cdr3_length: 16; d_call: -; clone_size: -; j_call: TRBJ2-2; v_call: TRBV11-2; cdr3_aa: CASSPQMAANTGELFF; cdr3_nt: TGTGCCAGCAGCCCCCAAATGGCAGCTAACACCGGGGAGCTGTTTTTT
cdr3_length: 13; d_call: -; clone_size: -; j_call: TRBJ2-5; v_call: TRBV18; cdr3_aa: CASSVTTGETQYF; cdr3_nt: TGTGCCAGCTCAGTGACCACGGGGGAGACCCAGTACTTC
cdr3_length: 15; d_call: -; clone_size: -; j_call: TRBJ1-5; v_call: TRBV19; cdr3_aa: CASSIVGGSNQPQHF; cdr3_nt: TGTGCCAGTAGTATAGTTGGGGGTAGCAATCAGCCCCAGCATTTT
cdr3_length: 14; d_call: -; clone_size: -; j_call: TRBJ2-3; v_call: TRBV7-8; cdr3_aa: CASSSSRSTDTQYF; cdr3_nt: TGTGCCAGCAGCTCTAGTCGGAGCACAGATACGCAGTATTTT
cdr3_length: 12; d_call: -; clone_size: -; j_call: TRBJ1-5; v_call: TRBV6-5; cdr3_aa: CASGPLDQPQHF; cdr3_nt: TGTGCCAGCGGCCCTCTAGATCAGCCCCAGCATTTT
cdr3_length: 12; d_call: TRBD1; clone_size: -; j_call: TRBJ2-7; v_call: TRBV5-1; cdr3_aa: CASRTGAGEQYF; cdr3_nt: TGCGCCAGTCGGACAGGGGCTGGTGAGCAGTACTTC
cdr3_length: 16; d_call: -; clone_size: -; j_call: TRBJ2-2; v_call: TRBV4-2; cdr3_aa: CASSPFLENGPGELFF; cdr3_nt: TGTGCCAGCAGCCCATTTCTAGAGAATGGCCCCGGGGAGCTGTTTTTT
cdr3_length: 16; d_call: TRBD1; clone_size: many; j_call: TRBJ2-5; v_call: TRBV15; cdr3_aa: CATSIDSGTGAETQYF; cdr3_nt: TGTGCCACCAGCATAGATTCCGGGACAGGGGCAGAGACCCAGTACTTC
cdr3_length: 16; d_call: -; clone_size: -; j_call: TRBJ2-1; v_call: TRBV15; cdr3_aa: CATSRGAAASYNEQFF; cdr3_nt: TGTGCCACCAGCAGAGGGGCGGCTGCCTCCTACAATGAGCAGTTCTTC
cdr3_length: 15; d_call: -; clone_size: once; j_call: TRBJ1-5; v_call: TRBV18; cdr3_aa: CASSPQQQGRQPQHF; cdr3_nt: TGTGCCAGCTCACCACAACAACAGGGAAGACAGCCCCAGCATTTT
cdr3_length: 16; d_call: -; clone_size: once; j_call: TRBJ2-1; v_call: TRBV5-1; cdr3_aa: CASQRTGGISYNEQFF; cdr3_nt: TGCGCCAGCCAGAGGACAGGCGGGATTTCCTACAATGAGCAGTTCTTC
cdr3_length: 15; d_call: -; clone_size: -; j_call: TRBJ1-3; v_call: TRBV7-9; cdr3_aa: CASSLDSYSGNTIYF; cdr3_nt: TGTGCCAGCAGCTTAGACAGCTACTCTGGAAACACCATATATTTT
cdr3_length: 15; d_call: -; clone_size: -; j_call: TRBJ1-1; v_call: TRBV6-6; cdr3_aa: CASRTGHSDVGEAFF; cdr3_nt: TGTGCCAGCAGGACGGGACACTCAGACGTCGGGGAAGCTTTCTTT
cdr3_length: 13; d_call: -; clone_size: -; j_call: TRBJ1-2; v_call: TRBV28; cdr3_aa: CASSYGSFAGYTF; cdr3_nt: TGTGCCAGCAGTTATGGTTCCTTCGCTGGCTACACCTTC
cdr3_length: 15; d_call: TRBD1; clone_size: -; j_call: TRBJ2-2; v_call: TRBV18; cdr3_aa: CASSPGQVEAGELFF; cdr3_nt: TGTGCCAGCTCACCGGGACAGGTCGAGGCCGGGGAGCTGTTTTTT
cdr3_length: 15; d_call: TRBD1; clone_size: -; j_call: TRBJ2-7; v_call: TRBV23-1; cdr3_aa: CASRWDSALAYEQYF; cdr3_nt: TGCGCCAGCAGATGGGACAGTGCGCTGGCCTACGAGCAGTACTTC
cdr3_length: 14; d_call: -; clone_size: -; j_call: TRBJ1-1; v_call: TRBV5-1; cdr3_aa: CASSLGEGHTEAFF; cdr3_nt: TGCGCCAGCAGTTTGGGGGAAGGGCACACTGAAGCTTTCTTT
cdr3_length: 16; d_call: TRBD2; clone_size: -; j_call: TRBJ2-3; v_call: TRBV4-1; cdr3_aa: CASSQVKREITDTQYF; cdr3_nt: TGCGCCAGCAGCCAAGTTAAGCGGGAGATCACAGATACGCAGTATTTT
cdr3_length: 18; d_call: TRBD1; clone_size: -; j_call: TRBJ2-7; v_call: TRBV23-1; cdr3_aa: CASSPGRGWTGLIFEQYF; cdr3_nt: TGCGCCAGCAGCCCGGGCAGGGGCTGGACAGGGTTGATTTTCGAGCAGTACTTC
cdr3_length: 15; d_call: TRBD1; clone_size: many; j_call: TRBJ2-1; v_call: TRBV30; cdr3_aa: CAWKLLQGASNEQFF; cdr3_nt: TGTGCCTGGAAATTGTTACAGGGGGCAAGCAATGAGCAGTTCTTC
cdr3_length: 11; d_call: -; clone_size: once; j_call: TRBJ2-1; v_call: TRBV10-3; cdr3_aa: CAISGESEQFF; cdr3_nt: TGTGCCATCAGTGGGGAGAGCGAGCAGTTCTTC
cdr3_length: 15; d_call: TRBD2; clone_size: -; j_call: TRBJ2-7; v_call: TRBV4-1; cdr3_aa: CASSPGTSGSREQYF; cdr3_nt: TGCGCCAGCAGCCCCGGGACTAGCGGGAGTCGCGAGCAGTACTTC
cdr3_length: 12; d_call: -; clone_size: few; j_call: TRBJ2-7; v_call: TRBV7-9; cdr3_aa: CASSLEVAPVNF; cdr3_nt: TGTGCCAGCAGCTTAGAGGTTGCCCCGGTGAACTTC
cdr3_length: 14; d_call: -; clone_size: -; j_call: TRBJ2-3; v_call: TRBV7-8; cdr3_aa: CASSSRELRGTQYF; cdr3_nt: TGTGCCAGCAGCTCCAGAGAGCTACGGGGTACGCAGTATTTT
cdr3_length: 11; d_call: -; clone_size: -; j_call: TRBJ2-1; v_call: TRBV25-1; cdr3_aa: CASSASNEQFF; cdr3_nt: TGTGCCAGCAGTGCGAGCAATGAGCAGTTCTTC
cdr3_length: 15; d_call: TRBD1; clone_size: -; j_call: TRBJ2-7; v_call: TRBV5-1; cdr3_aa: CASSSNRGLSYEQYF; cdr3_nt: TGCGCCAGCAGCTCAAACAGGGGCCTCTCCTACGAGCAGTACTTC
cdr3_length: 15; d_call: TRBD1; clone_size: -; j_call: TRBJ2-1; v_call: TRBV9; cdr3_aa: CASSVGQGAYNEQFF; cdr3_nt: TGTGCCAGCAGCGTCGGCCAGGGGGCCTACAATGAGCAGTTCTTC
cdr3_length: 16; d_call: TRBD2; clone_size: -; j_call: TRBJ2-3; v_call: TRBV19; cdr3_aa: CASSNGLAGVIDTQYF; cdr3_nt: TGTGCCAGTAGTAACGGACTAGCGGGAGTAATTGATACGCAGTATTTT